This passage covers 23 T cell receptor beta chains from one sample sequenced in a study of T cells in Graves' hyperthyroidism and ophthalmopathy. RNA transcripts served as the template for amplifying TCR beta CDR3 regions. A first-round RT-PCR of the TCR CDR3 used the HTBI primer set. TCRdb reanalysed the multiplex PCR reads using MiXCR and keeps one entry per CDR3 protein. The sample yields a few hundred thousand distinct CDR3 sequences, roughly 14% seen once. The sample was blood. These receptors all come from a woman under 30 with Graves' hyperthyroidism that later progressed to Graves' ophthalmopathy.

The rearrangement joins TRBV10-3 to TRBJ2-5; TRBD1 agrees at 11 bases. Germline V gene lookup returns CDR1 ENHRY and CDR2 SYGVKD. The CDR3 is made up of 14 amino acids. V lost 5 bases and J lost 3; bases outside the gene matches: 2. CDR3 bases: TGTGCCATCAGTCGGACAGGGGGCGAAGAGACCCAGTACTTC. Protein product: CAISRTGGEETQYF.

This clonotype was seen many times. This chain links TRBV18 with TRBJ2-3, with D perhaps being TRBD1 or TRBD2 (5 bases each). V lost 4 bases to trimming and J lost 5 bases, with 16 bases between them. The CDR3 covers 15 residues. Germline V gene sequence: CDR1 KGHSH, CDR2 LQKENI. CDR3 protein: CASSQLGDGGDTQYF. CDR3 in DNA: TGTGCCAGCTCACAGCTAGGGGACGGAGGAGATACGCAGTATTTT. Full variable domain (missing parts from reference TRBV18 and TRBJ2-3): NAGVMQNPRHLVRRRGQEARLRCSPMKGHSHVYWYRQLPEEGLKFMVYLQKENIIDESGMPKERFSAEFPKEGPSILRIQQVVRGDSAAYFCASSQLGDGGDTQYFGPGTRLTVL.

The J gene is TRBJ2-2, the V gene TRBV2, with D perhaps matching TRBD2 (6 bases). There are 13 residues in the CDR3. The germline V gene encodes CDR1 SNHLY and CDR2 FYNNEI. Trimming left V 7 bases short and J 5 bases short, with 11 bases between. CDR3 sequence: CASIAEKTGELFF. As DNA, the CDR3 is TGTGCCAGCATAGCGGAAAAGACCGGGGAGCTGTTTTTT. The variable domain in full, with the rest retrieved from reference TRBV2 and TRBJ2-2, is EPEVTQTPSHQVTQMGQEVILRCVPISNHLYFYWYRQILGQKVEFLVSFYNNEISEKSEIFDDQFSVERPDGSNFTLKIRSTKLEDSAMYFCASIAEKTGELFFGEGSRLTVL.

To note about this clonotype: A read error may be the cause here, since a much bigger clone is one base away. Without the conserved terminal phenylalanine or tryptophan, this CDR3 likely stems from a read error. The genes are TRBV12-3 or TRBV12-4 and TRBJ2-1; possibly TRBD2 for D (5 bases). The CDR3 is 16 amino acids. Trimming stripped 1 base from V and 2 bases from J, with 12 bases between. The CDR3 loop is CASSLGMDGAYNEQFS. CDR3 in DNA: TGTGCCAGCAGTTTAGGTATGGACGGGGCCTACAATGAGCAGTTCTCC.

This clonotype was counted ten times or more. The DNA for the CDR3 is TGTGCCAGCAGACTAGCGGGAGGACCGATCGAGCAGTACTTC. Its protein is CASRLAGGPIEQYF. The genes are TRBV28 and TRBJ2-7, with 12 nucleotides matching TRBD2. V trimming: 6 bases; J trimming: 6 bases; junction bases outside the gene matches: 6. The CDR3 contains 14 residues. CDR1 and CDR2 from the germline V gene are MDHEN and SYDVKM.

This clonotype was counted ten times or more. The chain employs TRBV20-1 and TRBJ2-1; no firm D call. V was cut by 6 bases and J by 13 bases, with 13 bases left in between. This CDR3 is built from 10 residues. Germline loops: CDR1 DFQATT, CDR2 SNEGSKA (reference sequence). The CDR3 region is CSAPLAAQFF. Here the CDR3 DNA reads TGCAGTGCACCACTCGCGGCCCAGTTCTTC.

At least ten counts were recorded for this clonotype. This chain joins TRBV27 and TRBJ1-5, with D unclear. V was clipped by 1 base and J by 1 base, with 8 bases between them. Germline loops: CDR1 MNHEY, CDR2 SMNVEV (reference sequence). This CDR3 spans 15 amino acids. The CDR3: CASSLFSGSNQPQHF. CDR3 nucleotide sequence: TGTGCCAGCAGTTTATTCTCGGGAAGCAATCAGCCCCAGCATTTT.

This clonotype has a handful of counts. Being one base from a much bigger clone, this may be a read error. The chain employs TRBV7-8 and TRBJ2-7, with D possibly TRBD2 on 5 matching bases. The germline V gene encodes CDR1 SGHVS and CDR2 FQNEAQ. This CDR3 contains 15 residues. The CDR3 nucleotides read TGTGCCAGCAGCTTAGCGAGGGCCGTTCGACACGAGCGGTACTTC. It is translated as CASSLARAVRHERYF.

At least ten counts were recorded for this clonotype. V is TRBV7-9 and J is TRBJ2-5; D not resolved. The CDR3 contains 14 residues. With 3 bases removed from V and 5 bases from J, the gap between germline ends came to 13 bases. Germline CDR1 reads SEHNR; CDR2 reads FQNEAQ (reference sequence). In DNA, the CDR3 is TGTGCCAGCAGCTTGACCCCTAGAGCGGAGACCCAGTACTTC. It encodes CASSLTPRAETQYF.

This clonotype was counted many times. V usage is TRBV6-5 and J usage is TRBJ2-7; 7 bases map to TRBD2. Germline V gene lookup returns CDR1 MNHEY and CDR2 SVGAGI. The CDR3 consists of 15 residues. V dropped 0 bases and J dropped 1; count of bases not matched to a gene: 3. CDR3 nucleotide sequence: TGTGCCAGCAGTTACTCGAGCGGGACTTCCTACGAGCAGTACTTC. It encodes CASSYSSGTSYEQYF.

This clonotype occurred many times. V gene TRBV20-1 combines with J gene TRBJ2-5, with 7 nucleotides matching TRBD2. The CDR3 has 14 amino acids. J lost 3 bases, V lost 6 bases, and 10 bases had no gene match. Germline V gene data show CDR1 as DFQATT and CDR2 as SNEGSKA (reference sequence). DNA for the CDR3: TGCAGTGCCGTAGCGGGCGCACCTAAAGAGACCCAGTACTTC. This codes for CSAVAGAPKETQYF.

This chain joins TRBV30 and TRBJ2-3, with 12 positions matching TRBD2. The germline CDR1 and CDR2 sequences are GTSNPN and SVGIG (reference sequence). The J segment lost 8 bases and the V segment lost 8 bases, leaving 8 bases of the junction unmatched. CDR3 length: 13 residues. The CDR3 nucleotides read TGTGCCCAAAAACCGGGACTAGCGGGTACGCAGTATTTT. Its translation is CAQKPGLAGTQYF.

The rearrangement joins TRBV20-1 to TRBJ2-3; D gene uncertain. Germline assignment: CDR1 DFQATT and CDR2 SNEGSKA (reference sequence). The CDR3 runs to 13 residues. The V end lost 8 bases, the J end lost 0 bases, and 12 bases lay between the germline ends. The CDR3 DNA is TGCAGTTTTGCCGTAACTAGCACAGATACGCAGTATTTT. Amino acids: CSFAVTSTDTQYF.

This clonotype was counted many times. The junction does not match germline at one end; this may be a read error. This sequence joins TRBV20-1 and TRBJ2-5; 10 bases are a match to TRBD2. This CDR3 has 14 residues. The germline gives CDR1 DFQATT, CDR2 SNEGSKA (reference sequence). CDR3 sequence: CSVRTSGHHETQYF. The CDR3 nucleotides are TGCAGTGTTAGGACTAGCGGACACCACGAGACCCAGTACTTC.

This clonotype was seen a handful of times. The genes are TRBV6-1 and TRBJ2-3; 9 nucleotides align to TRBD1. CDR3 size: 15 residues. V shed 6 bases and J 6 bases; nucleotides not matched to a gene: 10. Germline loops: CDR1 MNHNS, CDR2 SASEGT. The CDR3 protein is CASSDRDREFDTQYF. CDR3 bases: TGTGCCAGCAGCGACCGGGACAGGGAATTTGATACGCAGTATTTT.

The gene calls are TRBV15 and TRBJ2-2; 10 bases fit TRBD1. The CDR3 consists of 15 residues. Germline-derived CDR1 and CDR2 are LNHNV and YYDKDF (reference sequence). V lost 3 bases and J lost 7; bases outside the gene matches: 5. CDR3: CATSRDRGSGGELFF. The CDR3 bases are TGTGCCACCAGCAGGGACAGGGGGTCGGGCGGGGAGCTGTTTTTT.

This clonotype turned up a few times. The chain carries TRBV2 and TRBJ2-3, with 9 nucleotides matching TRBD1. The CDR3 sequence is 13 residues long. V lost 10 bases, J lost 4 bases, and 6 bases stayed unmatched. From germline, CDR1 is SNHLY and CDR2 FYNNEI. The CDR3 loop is CAITGGAADTQYF. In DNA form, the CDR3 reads TGTGCCATCACAGGGGGCGCGGCAGATACGCAGTATTTT.

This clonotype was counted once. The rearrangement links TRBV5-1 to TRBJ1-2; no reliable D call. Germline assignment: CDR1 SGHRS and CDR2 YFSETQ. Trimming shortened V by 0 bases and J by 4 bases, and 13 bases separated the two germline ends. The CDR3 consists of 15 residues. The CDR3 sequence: CASSLEPGSGYGYTF. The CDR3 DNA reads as TGCGCCAGCAGCTTGGAACCGGGGTCAGGCTATGGCTACACCTTC. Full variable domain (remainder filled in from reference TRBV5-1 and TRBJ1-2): KAGVTQTPRYLIKTRGQQVTLSCSPISGHRSVSWYQQTPGQGLQFLFEYFSETQRNKGNFPGRFSGRQFSNSRSEMNVSTLELGDSALYLCASSLEPGSGYGYTFGSGTRLTVV.

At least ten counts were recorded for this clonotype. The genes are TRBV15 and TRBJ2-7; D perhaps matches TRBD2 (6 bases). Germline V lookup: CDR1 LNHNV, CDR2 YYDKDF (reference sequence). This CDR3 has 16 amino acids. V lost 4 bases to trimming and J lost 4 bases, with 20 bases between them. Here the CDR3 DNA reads TGTGCCACCAGCACCCTATACGGTCGCGGGAAGTACGAGCAGTACTTC. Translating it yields CATSTLYGRGKYEQYF.

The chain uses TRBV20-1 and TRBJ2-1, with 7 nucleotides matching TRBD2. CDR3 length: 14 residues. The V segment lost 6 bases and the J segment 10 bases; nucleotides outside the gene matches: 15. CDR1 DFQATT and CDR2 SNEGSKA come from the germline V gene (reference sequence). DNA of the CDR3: TGCAGTGCCCCAAAGCGGGAATTCCAGGAGGAGCAGTTCTTC. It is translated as CSAPKREFQEEQFF.

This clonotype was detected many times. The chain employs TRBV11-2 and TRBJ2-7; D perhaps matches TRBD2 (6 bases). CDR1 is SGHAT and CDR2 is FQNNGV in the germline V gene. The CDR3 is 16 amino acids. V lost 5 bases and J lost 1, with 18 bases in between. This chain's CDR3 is CASSPGWLAPSYEQYF. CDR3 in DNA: TGTGCCAGCAGCCCAGGGTGGCTAGCGCCGTCCTACGAGCAGTACTTC.

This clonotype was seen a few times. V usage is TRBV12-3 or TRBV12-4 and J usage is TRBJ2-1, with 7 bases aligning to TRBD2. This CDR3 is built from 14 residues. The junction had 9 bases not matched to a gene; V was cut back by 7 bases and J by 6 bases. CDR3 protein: CASIGLETSNEQFF. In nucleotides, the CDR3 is TGTGCCAGCATCGGACTAGAGACGAGCAATGAGCAGTTCTTC.

The CDR3 is CASKGGTNSPLHF. In DNA form, the CDR3 reads TGTGCCAGCAAGGGGGGGACCAATTCACCCCTCCACTTT. J is TRBJ1-6 and V is TRBV25-1; perhaps TRBD1 as D (6 bases). The germline gives CDR1 MGHDK, CDR2 SYGVNS. V was clipped by 7 bases and J by 7 bases, with 11 bases between them. CDR3 length: 13 amino acids.